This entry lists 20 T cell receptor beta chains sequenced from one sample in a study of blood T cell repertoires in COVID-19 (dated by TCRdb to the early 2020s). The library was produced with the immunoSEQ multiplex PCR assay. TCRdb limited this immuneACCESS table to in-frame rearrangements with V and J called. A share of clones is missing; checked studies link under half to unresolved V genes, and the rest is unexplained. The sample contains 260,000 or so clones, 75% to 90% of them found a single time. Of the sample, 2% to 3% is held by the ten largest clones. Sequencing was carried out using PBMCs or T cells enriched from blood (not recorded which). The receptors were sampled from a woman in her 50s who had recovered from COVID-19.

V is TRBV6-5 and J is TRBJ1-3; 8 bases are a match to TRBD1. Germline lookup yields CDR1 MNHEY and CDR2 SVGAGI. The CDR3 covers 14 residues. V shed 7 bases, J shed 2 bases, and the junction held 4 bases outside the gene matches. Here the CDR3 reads CASITGGTGNTIYF. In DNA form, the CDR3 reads TGTGCCAGCATCACAGGGGGGACTGGAAACACCATATATTTT.

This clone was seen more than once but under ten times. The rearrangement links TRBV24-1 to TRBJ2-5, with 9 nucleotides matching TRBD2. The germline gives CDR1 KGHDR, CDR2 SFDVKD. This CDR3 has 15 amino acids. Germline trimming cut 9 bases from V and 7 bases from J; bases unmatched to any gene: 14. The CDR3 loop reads CATQRSSGVIGTQYF. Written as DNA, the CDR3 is TGTGCCACCCAACGGTCTAGCGGGGTTATTGGGACCCAGTACTTC.

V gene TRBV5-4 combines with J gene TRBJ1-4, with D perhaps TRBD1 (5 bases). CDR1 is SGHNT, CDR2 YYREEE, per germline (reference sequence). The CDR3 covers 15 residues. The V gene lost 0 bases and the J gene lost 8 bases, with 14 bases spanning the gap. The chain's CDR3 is CASSLAMGGEEKLFF. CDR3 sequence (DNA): TGTGCCAGCAGCTTGGCCATGGGAGGGGAAGAAAAACTGTTTTTT.

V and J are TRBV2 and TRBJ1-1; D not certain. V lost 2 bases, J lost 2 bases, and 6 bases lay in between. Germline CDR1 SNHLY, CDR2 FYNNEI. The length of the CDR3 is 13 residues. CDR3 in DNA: TGTGCCAGCAGTGAACAGGCAAACACTGAAGCTTTCTTT. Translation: CASSEQANTEAFF.

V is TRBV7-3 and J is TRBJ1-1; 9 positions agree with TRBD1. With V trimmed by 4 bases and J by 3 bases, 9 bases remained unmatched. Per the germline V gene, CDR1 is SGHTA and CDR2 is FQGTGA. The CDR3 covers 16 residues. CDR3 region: CASSSGQGKGDTEAFF. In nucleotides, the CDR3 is TGTGCCAGCAGCTCGGGACAGGGAAAGGGGGACACTGAAGCTTTCTTT.

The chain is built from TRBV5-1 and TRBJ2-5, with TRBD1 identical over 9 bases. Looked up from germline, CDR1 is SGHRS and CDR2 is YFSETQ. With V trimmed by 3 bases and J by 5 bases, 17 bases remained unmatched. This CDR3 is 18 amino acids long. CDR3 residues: CASSSNRGRPRAGETQYF. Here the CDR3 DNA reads TGCGCCAGCAGCTCCAACAGGGGGCGTCCCAGGGCGGGGGAGACCCAGTACTTC.

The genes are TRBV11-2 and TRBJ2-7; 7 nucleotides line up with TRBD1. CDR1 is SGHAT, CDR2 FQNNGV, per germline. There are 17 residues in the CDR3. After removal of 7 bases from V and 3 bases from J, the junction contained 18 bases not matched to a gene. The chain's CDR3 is CASTRVEGAPAIYEQYF. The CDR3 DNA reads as TGTGCCAGCACCCGGGTCGAGGGGGCTCCCGCAATCTACGAGCAGTACTTC. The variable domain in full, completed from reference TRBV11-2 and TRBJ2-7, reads EAGVAQSPRYKIIEKRQSVAFWCNPISGHATLYWYQQILGQGPKLLIQFQNNGVVDDSQLPKDRFSAERLKGVDSTLKIQPAKLEDSAVYLCASTRVEGAPAIYEQYFGPGTRLTVT.

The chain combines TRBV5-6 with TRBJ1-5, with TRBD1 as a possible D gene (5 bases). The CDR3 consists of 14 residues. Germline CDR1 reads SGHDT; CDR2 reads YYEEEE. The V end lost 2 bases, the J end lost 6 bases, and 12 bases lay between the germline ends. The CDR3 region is CASSLWGVGQPQHF. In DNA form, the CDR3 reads TGTGCCAGCAGCTTATGGGGCGTCGGTCAGCCCCAGCATTTT.

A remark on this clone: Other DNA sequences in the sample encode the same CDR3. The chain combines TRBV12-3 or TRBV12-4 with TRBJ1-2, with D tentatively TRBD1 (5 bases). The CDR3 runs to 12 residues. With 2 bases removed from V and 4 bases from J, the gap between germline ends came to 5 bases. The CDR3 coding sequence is TGTGCCAGCAGTTTAAGGGGCTATGGCTACACCTTC. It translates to CASSLRGYGYTF.

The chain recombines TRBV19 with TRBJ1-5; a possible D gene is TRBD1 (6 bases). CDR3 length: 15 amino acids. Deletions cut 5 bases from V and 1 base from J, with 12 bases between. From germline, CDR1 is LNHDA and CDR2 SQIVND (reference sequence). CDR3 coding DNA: TGTGCCAGTAGTGTACAGGGAGTGAGCAATCAGCCCCAGCATTTT. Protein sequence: CASSVQGVSNQPQHF.

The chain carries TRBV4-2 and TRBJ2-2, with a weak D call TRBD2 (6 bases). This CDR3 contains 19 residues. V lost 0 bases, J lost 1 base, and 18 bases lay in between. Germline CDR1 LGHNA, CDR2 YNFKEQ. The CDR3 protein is CASSQDAYLAGKNTGELFF. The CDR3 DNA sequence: TGTGCCAGCAGCCAAGACGCCTACCTGGCGGGAAAGAACACCGGGGAGCTGTTTTTT.

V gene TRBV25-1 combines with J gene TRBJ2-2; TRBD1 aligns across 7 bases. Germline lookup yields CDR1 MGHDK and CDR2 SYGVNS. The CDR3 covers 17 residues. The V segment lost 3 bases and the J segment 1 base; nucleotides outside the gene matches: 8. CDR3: CASSDGARQGNTGELFF. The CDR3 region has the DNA TGTGCCAGCAGTGATGGGGCTCGACAGGGGAACACCGGGGAGCTGTTTTTT.

CDR3 sequence (DNA): TGTGCCAGCAGCACGCAGACAGACAATTCACCCCTCCACTTT. Translating it yields CASSTQTDNSPLHF. V usage is TRBV13 and J usage is TRBJ1-6; D is possibly TRBD1 (5 bases). Trimming removed 5 bases at V and 7 bases at J, with 12 bases between. Germline V gene lookup returns CDR1 PRHDT and CDR2 FYEKMQ (reference sequence). The CDR3 totals 14 residues. The variable domain in full, completed from reference TRBV13 and TRBJ1-6, reads AAGVIQSPRHLIKEKRETATLKCYPIPRHDTVYWYQQGPGQDPQFLISFYEKMQSDKGSIPDRFSAQQFSDYHSELNMSSLELGDSALYFCASSTQTDNSPLHFGNGTRLTVT.

CDR3 nucleotides: TGTGCCAGCAGCCTACGGGACAGGGGATCGGGGAATTCACCCCTCCACTTT. Its protein product is CASSLRDRGSGNSPLHF. V is TRBV7-8 and J is TRBJ1-6; TRBD1 matches at 10 bases. The junction had 11 bases not matched to a gene; V was cut back by 5 bases and J by 7 bases. The CDR3 is made up of 17 amino acids. The germline V gene has CDR1 SGHVS and CDR2 FQNEAQ.

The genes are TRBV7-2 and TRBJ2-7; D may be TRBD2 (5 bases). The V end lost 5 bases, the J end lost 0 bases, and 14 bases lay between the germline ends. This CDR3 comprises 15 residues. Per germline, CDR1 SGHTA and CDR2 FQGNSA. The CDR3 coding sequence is TGTGCCAGCAGCCGTCGTCGGGGTAGCTCCTACGAGCAGTACTTC. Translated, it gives CASSRRRGSSYEQYF.

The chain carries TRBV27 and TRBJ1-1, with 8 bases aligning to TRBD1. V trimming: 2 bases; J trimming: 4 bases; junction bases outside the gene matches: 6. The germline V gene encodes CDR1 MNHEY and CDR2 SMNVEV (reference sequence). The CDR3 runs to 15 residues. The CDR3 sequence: CASSLQGALITEAFF. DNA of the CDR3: TGTGCCAGCAGTTTACAGGGGGCGCTCATCACTGAAGCTTTCTTT.

CDR3 in DNA: TGTGCCAGCTCACCACCCAGGGGTAGTACTGAAGCTTTCTTT. It translates to CASSPPRGSTEAFF. The rearrangement uses TRBV18 and TRBJ1-1; a possible D gene is TRBD1 (6 bases). V lost 0 bases and J lost 5, with 10 bases in between. The CDR3 length is 14 residues. Germline V lookup: CDR1 KGHSH, CDR2 LQKENI.

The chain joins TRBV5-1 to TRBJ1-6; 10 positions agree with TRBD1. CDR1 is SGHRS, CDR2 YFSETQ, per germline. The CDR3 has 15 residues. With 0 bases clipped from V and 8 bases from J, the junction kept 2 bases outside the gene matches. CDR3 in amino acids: CASSLGDRGDSPLHF. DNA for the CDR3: TGCGCCAGCAGCTTGGGGGACAGGGGTGATTCACCCCTCCACTTT.

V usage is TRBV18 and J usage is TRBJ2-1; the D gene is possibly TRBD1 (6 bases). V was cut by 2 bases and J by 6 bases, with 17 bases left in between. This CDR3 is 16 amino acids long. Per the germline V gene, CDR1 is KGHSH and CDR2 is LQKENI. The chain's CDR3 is CASSPISPRGTNEQFF. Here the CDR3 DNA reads TGTGCCAGCTCACCAATCTCTCCCAGGGGTACCAATGAGCAGTTCTTC. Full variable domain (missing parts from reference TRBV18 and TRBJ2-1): NAGVMQNPRHLVRRRGQEARLRCSPMKGHSHVYWYRQLPEEGLKFMVYLQKENIIDESGMPKERFSAEFPKEGPSILRIQQVVRGDSAAYFCASSPISPRGTNEQFFGPGTRLTVL.

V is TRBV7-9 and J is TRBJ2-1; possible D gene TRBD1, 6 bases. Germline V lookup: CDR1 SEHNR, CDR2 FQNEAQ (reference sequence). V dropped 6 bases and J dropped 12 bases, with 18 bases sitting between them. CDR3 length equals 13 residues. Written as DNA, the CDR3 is TGTGCCAGCAGGGGGGACATAACCTTTGGGCAGTTCTTC. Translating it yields CASRGDITFGQFF.